This entry lists 3 T cell receptor beta chains sequenced from one sample in a study of blood T cell repertoires in COVID-19. Data came from immunoSEQ multiplex PCR; TCRdb stores just in-frame clones and leaves some out. The sample has 100,000 to 150,000 clones, about 85% seen once; the top ten hold about 6.9%. The sequencing sample was made of peripheral blood. These receptors were taken from an elderly man with active or convalescent COVID-19.

The CDR3 coding sequence is TGTGCCAGTAGTTGGGACAGCTCCTATGGCTACACCTTC. It codes for CASSWDSSYGYTF. The genes are TRBV19 and TRBJ1-2; 7 nucleotides match TRBD1. The CDR3 loop spans 13 amino acids. The trim removed 5 bases at V and 4 bases at J, leaving 4 bases unmatched. From germline, CDR1 is LNHDA and CDR2 SQIVND (reference sequence).

V is TRBV3-1 (or the pseudogene TRBV3-2) and J is TRBJ2-7; 9 bases fit TRBD1. The trim removed 0 bases at V and 4 bases at J, leaving 7 bases unmatched. CDR1 LGHDT and CDR2 YNNKEL come from the germline V gene (reference sequence). This CDR3 contains 16 residues. The DNA for the CDR3 is TGTGCCAGCAGCCAAGATCGGGGAGACAGGGGGTACGAGCAGTACTTC. This sequence encodes CASSQDRGDRGYEQYF.

CDR3 loop: CSVEAVQETQYF. The CDR3 DNA follows: TGCAGCGTTGAGGCAGTCCAAGAGACCCAGTACTTC. The chain links TRBV29-1 to TRBJ2-5; no definite D call. V was pared by 3 bases and J by 1 base, with 6 bases between. The CDR3 totals 12 residues. Germline V CDR1 and CDR2: SQVTM, ANQGSEA.